This TCR beta chain was documented in a study of CD8+ T cells in alopecia areata. Treatment: oral pan-JAK inhibitor, 5-10 mg twice daily. Study outcomes and limitations: Many of the expanded lesional clones endured in scalp and blood while on tofacitinib. Affected scalp, especially in alopecia totalis/universalis, had a higher clonality than normal scalp did.

This clone came up once. Its antigen is not known. Isolated RNA was reverse transcribed into cDNA used as the sequencing template. Sequencing was performed with immunoSEQ multiplex PCR; in TCRdb, only in-frame clones are kept and a portion is missing. The sample comprises 110,000 to 150,000 clones, roughly 54% of which are singletons, and approximately 15% rests with the top ten. The CDR3 spans 17 residues. The germline V gene encodes CDR1 SEHNR and CDR2 FQNEAQ (reference sequence). Trimming stripped 4 bases from V and 0 bases from J, with 16 bases between. This TCR derives from a human donor with alopecia areata. The sequencing used CD8+ T cells sorted from blood, collected at week 4, from a patient treated with tofacitinib. This chain uses TRBV7-9 with TRBJ1-5; D is possibly TRBD1 (5 bases). This chain's CDR3 is CASSSYRSGDSNQPQHF. For the CDR3, the DNA is TGTGCCAGCAGCTCATATCGTTCGGGGGATAGCAATCAGCCCCAGCATTTT.